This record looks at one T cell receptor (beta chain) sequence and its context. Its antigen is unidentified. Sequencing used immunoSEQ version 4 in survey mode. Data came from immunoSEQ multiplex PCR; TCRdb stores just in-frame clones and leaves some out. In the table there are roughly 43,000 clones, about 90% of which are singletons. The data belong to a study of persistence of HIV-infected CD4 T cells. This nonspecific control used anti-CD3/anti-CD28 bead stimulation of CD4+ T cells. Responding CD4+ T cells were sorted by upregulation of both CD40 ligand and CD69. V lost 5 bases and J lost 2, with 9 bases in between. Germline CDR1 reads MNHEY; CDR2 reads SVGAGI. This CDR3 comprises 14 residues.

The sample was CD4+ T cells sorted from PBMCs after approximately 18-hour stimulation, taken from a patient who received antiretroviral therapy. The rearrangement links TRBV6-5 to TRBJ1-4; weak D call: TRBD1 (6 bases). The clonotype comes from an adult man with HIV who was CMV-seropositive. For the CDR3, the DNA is TGTGCCAGCAGTCAGCAGGGGACTAATGAAAAACTGTTTTTT. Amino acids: CASSQQGTNEKLFF.